A single sample gave rise to the 25 T cell receptor beta chains below, sequenced in a study of blood T cell repertoires in COVID-19. Measured with immunoSEQ multiplex PCR; TCRdb has only the in-frame clones, and not every one. The sample contains around 150,000 clones, 70% to 90% of which appear only once. Sample: peripheral blood. These receptors all come from a man between 65 and 85 years old with acute or convalescent COVID-19.

This clone was found a few times. V usage is TRBV7-3 and J usage is TRBJ2-1, with 8 bases matching TRBD2. The J segment lost 0 bases and the V segment lost 3 bases, leaving 7 bases of the junction unmatched. CDR1 SGHTA and CDR2 FQGTGA come from the germline V gene. The CDR3 is 17 amino acids. The CDR3 region is CASSLNPGTSSYNEQFF. Here the CDR3 DNA reads TGTGCCAGCAGCTTGAATCCCGGGACTAGCTCCTACAATGAGCAGTTCTTC. Full variable domain (missing parts from reference TRBV7-3 and TRBJ2-1): GAGVSQTPSNKVTEKGKYVELRCDPISGHTALYWYRQSLGQGPEFLIYFQGTGAADDSGLPNDRFFAVRPEGSVSTLKIQRTERGDSAVYLCASSLNPGTSSYNEQFFGPGTRLTVL.

The chain recombines TRBV6-5 with TRBJ2-5, with 9 bases identical to TRBD1. Germline loops: CDR1 MNHEY, CDR2 SVGAGI. The V segment lost 6 bases and the J segment 2 bases; nucleotides outside the gene matches: 1. The CDR3 has 13 amino acids. The CDR3 DNA follows: TGTGCCAGCAGGGGGACAGGGCAAGAGACCCAGTACTTC. The encoded protein is CASRGTGQETQYF.

The rearrangement links TRBV6-5 to TRBJ1-2; 7 nucleotides line up with TRBD1. The V gene end was trimmed by 7 bases and the J gene end by 4 bases; junction bases not matched to a gene: 9. This CDR3 has 14 residues. The V gene's germline CDR1 is MNHEY and CDR2 SVGAGI. The CDR3 loop reads CASTKQGPSYGYTF. For the CDR3, the DNA is TGTGCCAGCACTAAACAGGGGCCCTCCTATGGCTACACCTTC.

This sequence joins TRBV7-8 and TRBJ2-7; D gene ambiguous. The CDR3 sequence is 12 residues long. Germline V gene data show CDR1 as SGHVS and CDR2 as FQNEAQ. V was clipped by 2 bases and J by 6 bases, with 8 bases between them. The CDR3 protein is CASSLIVREQYF. In DNA form, the CDR3 reads TGTGCCAGCAGCTTAATAGTCCGCGAGCAGTACTTC.

This rearrangement joins TRBV5-1 to TRBJ2-3, with 12 bases fitting TRBD1. With 4 bases clipped from V and 4 bases from J, the junction kept 7 bases outside the gene matches. CDR3 length equals 16 residues. CDR1 is SGHRS and CDR2 is YFSETQ in the germline V gene. CDR3 DNA: TGCGCCAGCAGCACAGGGACAGGGGGCTTGGCAGATACGCAGTATTTT. Translated, it gives CASSTGTGGLADTQYF. Based on the CDR3 plus reference TRBV5-1 and TRBJ2-3, the full variable domain is KAGVTQTPRYLIKTRGQQVTLSCSPISGHRSVSWYQQTPGQGLQFLFEYFSETQRNKGNFPGRFSGRQFSNSRSEMNVSTLELGDSALYLCASSTGTGGLADTQYFGPGTRLTVL.

The V call is TRBV11-2, the J call TRBJ2-7; 7 bases match TRBD1. With 5 bases clipped from V and 1 base from J, the junction kept 8 bases outside the gene matches. The CDR3 runs 15 residues. CDR1 and CDR2 (germline): SGHAT, FQNNGV. DNA of the CDR3: TGTGCCAGCAGCCCAGGGACAGTAATATCCTACGAGCAGTACTTC. Its translation: CASSPGTVISYEQYF.

This clone appeared a few times. The chain is built from TRBV19 and TRBJ2-1, with TRBD2 as a possible D gene (5 bases). This CDR3 comprises 13 residues. Germline CDR1 is LNHDA and CDR2 is SQIVND (reference sequence). V lost 9 bases to trimming and J lost 6 bases, with 15 bases between them. For the CDR3, the DNA is TGTGCCAGCTCCCCCTCACGGGGCAATGAGCAGTTCTTC. This translates into CASSPSRGNEQFF.

The rearrangement joins TRBV6-4 to TRBJ1-5; 9 nucleotides match TRBD1. Germline CDR1 MRHNA, CDR2 SNTAGT. CDR3 size: 19 residues. The trim removed 1 base at V and 6 bases at J, leaving 16 bases unmatched. The CDR3 protein is CASSDYFDRGTISGQPQHF. The CDR3, as DNA: TGTGCCAGCAGTGACTACTTCGACAGGGGGACGATTAGTGGTCAGCCCCAGCATTTT.

This clone was found once. The chain joins TRBV28 to TRBJ2-5; 9 positions match TRBD1. Per germline, CDR1 MDHEN and CDR2 SYDVKM. This CDR3 comprises 14 residues. Trimming took 3 bases from V and 5 from J; bases not matched to a gene: 4. CDR3 DNA sequence: TGTGCCAGCAGTTTGGGGGACAGGGAGGAGACCCAGTACTTC. It codes for CASSLGDREETQYF.

This rearrangement joins TRBV19 to TRBJ1-5; D is perhaps TRBD1 (5 bases). Deletions cut 4 bases from V and 3 bases from J, with 7 bases between. Germline CDR1 LNHDA, CDR2 SQIVND (reference sequence). The CDR3 contains 13 residues. The CDR3 region has the DNA TGTGCCAGTAGTAGGGGGGACAATCAGCCCCAGCATTTT. It specifies CASSRGDNQPQHF.

This clone was recorded only once. The V and J genes are TRBV27 and TRBJ2-1, with 13 bases fitting TRBD2. Germline V lookup: CDR1 MNHEY, CDR2 SMNVEV (reference sequence). V trimming: 6 bases; J trimming: 4 bases; junction bases outside the gene matches: 6. The CDR3 has 16 amino acids. CDR3 sequence: CASSSRTSGSYNEQFF. The CDR3, as DNA: TGTGCCAGCAGCTCCCGGACTAGCGGGAGTTACAATGAGCAGTTCTTC.

The chain links TRBV28 to TRBJ2-5, with D perhaps matching TRBD2 (5 bases). V lost 3 bases and J 3 bases, leaving 11 bases between the germline ends. The germline gives CDR1 MDHEN, CDR2 SYDVKM. The CDR3 is 14 amino acids. The CDR3 region has the DNA TGTGCCAGCAGTTTCTCCGGGATAGAAGAGACCCAGTACTTC. Translation: CASSFSGIEETQYF. The variable domain in full, with the rest retrieved from reference TRBV28 and TRBJ2-5, is DVKVTQSSRYLVKRTGEKVFLECVQDMDHENMFWYRQDPGLGLRLIYFSYDVKMKEKGDIPEGYSVSREKKERFSLILESASTNQTSMYLCASSFSGIEETQYFGPGTRLLVL.

This sequence joins TRBV27 and TRBJ1-2, with D uncertain. This CDR3 has 14 residues. Germline values: CDR1 MNHEY, CDR2 SMNVEV (reference sequence). Trimming stripped 8 bases from V and 0 bases from J, with 13 bases between. CDR3 DNA: TGTGCCAGCCGCCGGCGGTCAACTAACTATGGCTACACCTTC. Amino acids: CASRRRSTNYGYTF.

This chain connects TRBV7-9 to TRBJ2-1; a possible D gene is TRBD1 (6 bases). Between the trimmed V and J ends, which lost 5 bases and 6 bases, there was a span of 14 bases. CDR1 and CDR2 (germline): SEHNR, FQNEAQ (reference sequence). The CDR3 extends over 14 amino acids. Written as DNA, the CDR3 is TGTGCCAGCAGCCTCCGGGACATTAGCAATGAGCAGTTCTTC. Its translation is CASSLRDISNEQFF.

The chain recombines TRBV27 with TRBJ2-1; a weak D match, TRBD2 (5 bases). V lost 5 bases and J lost 5, with 16 bases in between. The CDR3 length is 15 residues. Germline V gene data show CDR1 as MNHEY and CDR2 as SMNVEV (reference sequence). The CDR3 DNA is TGTGCCAGCAGTCGGGGAGAAAGGTTACACAATGAGCAGTTCTTC. Amino acids: CASSRGERLHNEQFF.

This clone was counted only a few times. The chain uses TRBV7-8 and TRBJ2-2; the D gene is possibly TRBD1 (7 bases). Trimming took off 5 bases at V and 6 bases at J, with 22 bases between the two ends. CDR1 SGHVS and CDR2 FQNEAQ come from the germline V gene. CDR3 length: 17 amino acids. CDR3 nucleotides: TGTGCCAGCAGCCCAAGCGGAGGGGGCTTTTCCGCCGGGGAGCTGTTTTTT. It translates to CASSPSGGGFSAGELFF.

The rearrangement uses TRBV5-4 and TRBJ1-1; D unclear. The germline gives CDR1 SGHNT, CDR2 YYREEE (reference sequence). The V end lost 0 bases, the J end lost 6 bases, and 15 bases lay between the germline ends. The CDR3 loop spans 15 amino acids. The CDR3 sequence: CASSLAGGTGAEAFF. The DNA of the CDR3 is TGTGCCAGCAGCTTGGCCGGTGGAACGGGAGCTGAAGCTTTCTTT.

The chain joins TRBV2 to TRBJ1-2, with D unclear. CDR1 SNHLY and CDR2 FYNNEI come from the germline V gene. CDR3 size: 14 residues. Trimming removed 6 bases at V and 2 bases at J, with 13 bases between. The CDR3 region is CASRGPPANYGYTF. DNA for the CDR3: TGTGCCAGCAGGGGCCCCCCTGCAAACTATGGCTACACCTTC.

The chain uses TRBV5-1 and TRBJ1-3; 8 positions agree with TRBD1. Germline CDR1 is SGHRS and CDR2 is YFSETQ. The V gene end was trimmed by 3 bases and the J gene end by 15 bases; junction bases not matched to a gene: 11. This CDR3 has 13 amino acids. CDR3 protein: CASSYGQGAVEYF. The DNA for the CDR3 is TGCGCCAGCAGCTACGGACAGGGCGCCGTTGAATATTTT.

This rearrangement joins TRBV28 to TRBJ1-4, with 7 positions matching TRBD1. The CDR3 is made up of 15 amino acids. With 5 bases clipped from V and 8 bases from J, the junction kept 11 bases outside the gene matches. The germline gives CDR1 MDHEN, CDR2 SYDVKM. As DNA, the CDR3 is TGTGCCAGCAGTAATAGACAGGGATTGAGCGAAAAACTGTTTTTT. Amino acid sequence: CASSNRQGLSEKLFF.

The genes are TRBV7-2 and TRBJ2-1, with 8 bases aligning to TRBD2. The J segment lost 9 bases and the V segment lost 5 bases, leaving 6 bases of the junction unmatched. There are 13 residues in the CDR3. Germline V gene sequence: CDR1 SGHTA, CDR2 FQGNSA. CDR3 residues: CASSPGTRGEQFF. The CDR3 DNA is TGTGCCAGCAGCCCCGGGACTAGAGGTGAGCAGTTCTTC.

The V call is TRBV5-1, the J call TRBJ1-3, with a tentative D call TRBD1 (5 bases). This CDR3 comprises 17 residues. Germline CDR1 SGHRS, CDR2 YFSETQ. Trimming shortened V by 2 bases and J by 4 bases, and 19 bases separated the two germline ends. Here the CDR3 reads CASSFMPPGDEGNTIYF. CDR3 DNA sequence: TGCGCCAGCAGCTTTATGCCCCCGGGGGACGAGGGAAACACCATATATTTT.

This clone has just one count. This chain uses TRBV7-9 with TRBJ1-2; D ambiguous. Germline CDR1 reads SEHNR; CDR2 reads FQNEAQ (reference sequence). CDR3 size: 12 residues. The germline V and J ends were trimmed by 1 base and 8 bases, with 8 bases remaining between them. The CDR3 coding sequence is TGTGCCAGCAGCTTAGAGGCAGGCGGCTACACCTTC. This codes for CASSLEAGGYTF.

DNA for the CDR3: TGTGCCAGCAGCTTAGGAGCGAAATCCTACGAGCAGTACTTC. Encoded protein: CASSLGAKSYEQYF. The chain uses TRBV11-2 and TRBJ2-7; D ambiguous. V dropped 1 base and J dropped 1 base, with 8 bases sitting between them. Per germline, CDR1 SGHAT and CDR2 FQNNGV. The CDR3 is 14 residues long.

This rearrangement joins TRBV4-2 to TRBJ2-1; possibly TRBD2 for D (6 bases). V gave up 3 bases and J gave up 7 bases, with 19 bases separating them. The CDR3 extends over 16 amino acids. Germline CDR1 LGHNA, CDR2 YNFKEQ. The CDR3 DNA reads TGTGCCAGCAGCCAGGATCGGGACTTGAGACAAAATGAGCAGTTCTTC. Protein: CASSQDRDLRQNEQFF.